One sample yielded the 27 T cell receptor beta chains listed below, sequenced in a study of OX40 agonist ivuxolimab in advanced cancers. Profiled with immunoSEQ multiplex PCR; TCRdb holds only in-frame clones, not every one. This sample carries under 100,000 clones, 75% to 95% of them seen once, and the ten largest clones take 2% to 3%. The input for sequencing was CD4+ or CD8+ T cells sorted from blood, taken in a trial of the OX40 agonist ivuxolimab. All receptors come from an adult with an advanced solid tumor such as melanoma, head and neck, liver or kidney cancer.

The rearrangement uses TRBV7-2 and TRBJ2-2; perhaps TRBD1 as D (5 bases). The V gene lost 2 bases and the J gene lost 5 bases, with 12 bases spanning the gap. This CDR3 comprises 15 residues. Looked up from germline, CDR1 is SGHTA and CDR2 is FQGNSA. The CDR3 bases are TGTGCCAGCAGCTTACGTGGCAGGGTGACCGGGGAGCTGTTTTTT. Translating it yields CASSLRGRVTGELFF.

With respect to this clone: The sample contains more than one DNA sequence encoding this CDR3. The chain links TRBV5-1 to TRBJ1-3, with 7 bases that match TRBD1. The CDR3 extends over 15 amino acids. V dropped 0 bases and J dropped 4; count of bases not matched to a gene: 4. CDR1 and CDR2 from the germline V gene are SGHRS and YFSETQ. CDR3 region: CASSLAGTAGNTIYF. DNA of the CDR3: TGCGCCAGCAGCTTGGCCGGGACAGCAGGAAACACCATATATTTT. The variable domain in full, completed from reference TRBV5-1 and TRBJ1-3, reads KAGVTQTPRYLIKTRGQQVTLSCSPISGHRSVSWYQQTPGQGLQFLFEYFSETQRNKGNFPGRFSGRQFSNSRSEMNVSTLELGDSALYLCASSLAGTAGNTIYFGEGSWLTVV.

This chain connects TRBV10-3 to TRBJ2-7; 10 bases are shared with TRBD2. V gave up 8 bases and J gave up 2 bases; unmatched junction bases: 6. CDR1 and CDR2 (germline): ENHRY, SYGVKD. This CDR3 is 14 amino acids long. The CDR3 loop is CAIGRTSGPYEQYF. For the CDR3, the DNA is TGTGCCATCGGCAGGACTAGCGGTCCCTACGAGCAGTACTTC.

The chain combines TRBV7-9 with TRBJ2-1; 7 bases are shared with TRBD1. There are 15 residues in the CDR3. Trimming removed 5 bases from V and 9 bases from J; junction bases left unmatched: 13. Germline CDR1 SEHNR, CDR2 FQNEAQ (reference sequence). CDR3: CASSLWTGVGIEQFF. The CDR3 DNA sequence: TGTGCCAGCAGCCTTTGGACAGGCGTTGGTATTGAGCAGTTCTTC.

The chain employs TRBV7-4 and TRBJ2-5; 12 bases match TRBD2. Germline assignment: CDR1 SGHVT and CDR2 SQSDAQ. J lost 6 bases, V lost 2 bases, and 7 bases had no gene match. This CDR3 spans 16 amino acids. The CDR3 here is CASSLFGLAGLQTQYF. CDR3 sequence (DNA): TGTGCCAGCAGCTTATTTGGACTAGCGGGGCTTCAGACCCAGTACTTC.

The V call is TRBV28, the J call TRBJ2-1; 7 bases fit TRBD2. CDR3 size: 17 residues. Trimming cost V 5 bases and J 9 bases; bases outside gene matches: 19. The germline V gene encodes CDR1 MDHEN and CDR2 SYDVKM. The CDR3 here is CASSPPPAGVSYAEQFF. CDR3 in DNA: TGTGCCAGCAGTCCCCCCCCCGCGGGAGTGAGTTATGCTGAGCAGTTCTTC.

This chain connects TRBV5-5 to TRBJ1-2, with D possibly TRBD1 on 6 matching bases. Germline V gives CDR1 SGHKS, CDR2 YYEKEE (reference sequence). The CDR3 is made up of 15 amino acids. V lost 0 bases to trimming and J lost 9 bases, with 18 bases between them. The CDR3 DNA reads TGTGCCAGCAGCTTGGAGACAGGCCTCGACGGGAGCTACACCTTC. Amino acid sequence: CASSLETGLDGSYTF.

The J gene is TRBJ2-3, the V gene TRBV7-9, with 10 bases lining up with TRBD1. Unmatched junction bases numbered 7, after V lost 5 bases and J lost 5 bases. Per the germline V gene, CDR1 is SEHNR and CDR2 is FQNEAQ (reference sequence). This CDR3 spans 15 amino acids. The CDR3 region is CASSAWTGGLDTQYF. In DNA form, the CDR3 reads TGTGCCAGCAGCGCCTGGACAGGGGGTTTAGATACGCAGTATTTT.

The chain combines TRBV28 with TRBJ1-5; 8 bases line up with TRBD1. The V and J ends lost 6 bases and 0 bases, in that order; junction bases with no gene match: 4. The CDR3 spans 15 residues. Germline V gives CDR1 MDHEN, CDR2 SYDVKM. The CDR3 sequence is CASRDRGLSNQPQHF. As DNA, the CDR3 is TGTGCCAGCAGAGACAGGGGACTTAGCAATCAGCCCCAGCATTTT.

The chain employs TRBV5-1 and TRBJ2-7, with D perhaps TRBD1 (6 bases). The CDR3 has 15 residues. V dropped 0 bases and J dropped 2 bases, with 12 bases sitting between them. Germline V CDR1 and CDR2: SGHRS, YFSETQ. The CDR3 nucleotides read TGCGCCAGCAGCTTGGAGGCAGGGGCTCCCTACGAGCAGTACTTC. As protein: CASSLEAGAPYEQYF.

This clone was seen a single time. The chain couples TRBV10-2 to TRBJ2-5; D remains unclear. The ends were cut back, 0 bases at V and 4 bases at J, with 12 bases in the middle. The germline V gene encodes CDR1 WSHSY and CDR2 SAAADI. The length of the CDR3 is 15 residues. Written as DNA, the CDR3 is TGCGCCAGCAGTGAGTCGGTGGGGTACGGAGAGACCCAGTACTTC. This codes for CASSESVGYGETQYF.

The chain has TRBV6-5 and TRBJ2-7; 14 nucleotides agree with TRBD2. J gave up 6 bases and V 5 bases, and 6 bases lay outside the gene matches. This CDR3 spans 15 amino acids. CDR1 is MNHEY and CDR2 is SVGAGI in the germline V gene. The CDR3 is CASSVGTSGSLEQYF. CDR3 bases: TGTGCCAGCAGTGTCGGGACTAGCGGGAGTCTCGAGCAGTACTTC.

The chain uses TRBV7-2 and TRBJ2-3, with TRBD2 matching 8 bases. Germline loops: CDR1 SGHTA, CDR2 FQGNSA. CDR3 length equals 15 residues. The junction had 5 bases not matched to a gene; V was cut back by 4 bases and J by 2 bases. The CDR3 bases are TGTGCCAGCAGCTCCGCCGGGGGGGTCACAGATACGCAGTATTTT. Amino acid sequence: CASSSAGGVTDTQYF. The whole variable domain, filled in from reference TRBV7-2 and TRBJ2-3, reads GAGVSQSPSNKVTEKGKDVELRCDPISGHTALYWYRQSLGQGLEFLIYFQGNSAPDKSGLPSDRFSAERTGGSVSTLTIQRTQQEDSAVYLCASSSAGGVTDTQYFGPGTRLTVL.

The chain recombines TRBV2 with TRBJ1-1; unclear D gene. From germline, CDR1 is SNHLY and CDR2 FYNNEI. V lost 3 bases to trimming and J lost 2 bases, with 7 bases between them. CDR3 length: 13 amino acids. The CDR3 bases are TGTGCCAGCAGTGACTGGGCAAACACTGAAGCTTTCTTT. Residues: CASSDWANTEAFF.

J is TRBJ2-2 and V is TRBV5-1; D gene ambiguous. This CDR3 spans 12 amino acids. The V end lost 4 bases, the J end lost 1 base, and 2 bases lay between the germline ends. From germline, CDR1 is SGHRS and CDR2 YFSETQ. CDR3 region: CASSVNTGELFF. The CDR3 DNA reads as TGCGCCAGCAGCGTGAACACCGGGGAGCTGTTTTTT.

The gene calls are TRBV18 and TRBJ1-5, with D perhaps TRBD1 (6 bases). V dropped 2 bases and J dropped 1 base, with 6 bases sitting between them. The CDR3 is 14 amino acids. Germline CDR1 reads KGHSH; CDR2 reads LQKENI. For the CDR3, the DNA is TGTGCCAGCTCACCAGACAGGAGCAATCAGCCCCAGCATTTT. As protein: CASSPDRSNQPQHF. Drawing the rest from reference TRBV18 and TRBJ1-5, the complete variable domain is NAGVMQNPRHLVRRRGQEARLRCSPMKGHSHVYWYRQLPEEGLKFMVYLQKENIIDESGMPKERFSAEFPKEGPSILRIQQVVRGDSAAYFCASSPDRSNQPQHFGDGTRLSIL.

J is TRBJ1-1 and V is TRBV28; 7 bases line up with TRBD1. Germline trimming cut 9 bases from V and 0 bases from J; bases unmatched to any gene: 4. The length of the CDR3 is 13 residues. Germline V gives CDR1 MDHEN, CDR2 SYDVKM. CDR3 nucleotides: TGTGCCAGTTTGGACAGGATGAACACTGAAGCTTTCTTT. Its protein product is CASLDRMNTEAFF. The full variable domain, in which reference TRBV28 and TRBJ1-1 provide the parts outside the CDR3, is DVKVTQSSRYLVKRTGEKVFLECVQDMDHENMFWYRQDPGLGLRLIYFSYDVKMKEKGDIPEGYSVSREKKERFSLILESASTNQTSMYLCASLDRMNTEAFFGQGTRLTVV.

The chain recombines TRBV18 with TRBJ1-1, with D unclear. The CDR3 is 15 amino acids. The V gene lost 8 bases and the J gene lost 1 base, with 17 bases spanning the gap. CDR1 KGHSH and CDR2 LQKENI come from the germline V gene. Written as DNA, the CDR3 is TGTGCCAGCCAACCACCGTCTGTTGGGAACACTGAAGCTTTCTTT. Translating it yields CASQPPSVGNTEAFF.

This chain uses TRBV11-2 with TRBJ2-6, with a possible D match to TRBD1 (5 bases). The CDR3 length is 15 residues. With 5 bases removed from V and 1 base from J, the gap between germline ends came to 9 bases. Germline-derived CDR1 and CDR2 are SGHAT and FQNNGV. The CDR3 loop is CASSPGQSGANVLTF. DNA of the CDR3: TGTGCCAGCAGCCCCGGACAATCTGGGGCCAACGTCCTGACTTTC.

This clone was observed a single time. V and J are TRBV19 and TRBJ2-5; D could derive from TRBD1 or TRBD2 (5 bases each). TRBJ2-7 explains the end of the DNA better; the J call may be wrong. The germline V gene has CDR1 LNHDA and CDR2 SQIVND (reference sequence). CDR3 length equals 15 residues. CDR3 sequence: CASSIMRGVTYEQYF. DNA of the CDR3: TGTGCCAGTAGTATCATGAGGGGTGTGACTTACGAGCAGTACTTC.

The chain carries TRBV18 and TRBJ1-3, with 8 bases identical to TRBD1. V dropped 3 bases and J dropped 0; count of bases not matched to a gene: 10. Germline V gives CDR1 KGHSH, CDR2 LQKENI. The length of the CDR3 is 18 residues. The CDR3 reads CASSPLMGQDLSGNTIYF. The CDR3, as DNA: TGTGCCAGCTCACCCCTTATGGGACAGGACCTCTCTGGAAACACCATATATTTT.

V usage is TRBV27 and J usage is TRBJ2-1; 9 bases match TRBD2. CDR3 size: 18 residues. V was pared by 5 bases and J by 8 bases, with 19 bases of the junction left unmatched. The germline V gene encodes CDR1 MNHEY and CDR2 SMNVEV (reference sequence). As DNA, the CDR3 is TGTGCCAGCAGTCCGCCGGGACAGCAACTAGCGGGCATCGATGAGCAGTTCTTC. Its translation: CASSPPGQQLAGIDEQFF.

The V call is TRBV11-2, the J call TRBJ2-3; D might be TRBD1 (6 bases). Trimming cost V 5 bases and J 4 bases, with 19 bases left between them. This CDR3 is 16 amino acids long. Germline V CDR1 and CDR2: SGHAT, FQNNGV. The DNA for the CDR3 is TGTGCCAGCAGCCCCGCAGGGGCGGCTTTTCCAGATACGCAGTATTTT. This codes for CASSPAGAAFPDTQYF.

This rearrangement joins TRBV5-6 to TRBJ2-3; 8 nucleotides agree with TRBD1. In germline, CDR1 is SGHDT, CDR2 YYEEEE. Trimming took 4 bases from V and 3 from J; bases not matched to a gene: 7. The CDR3 runs to 15 residues. For the CDR3, the DNA is TGTGCCAGCAGCCTTGACAGGGGCTGGACAGATACGCAGTATTTT. It is translated as CASSLDRGWTDTQYF.

The V gene is TRBV6-6, the J gene TRBJ2-7; weak D call: TRBD1 (6 bases). CDR1 is MNHNY, CDR2 SVGAGI, per germline (reference sequence). This CDR3 contains 14 residues. V gave up 5 bases and J gave up 7 bases, with 18 bases separating them. CDR3 amino acids: CASSKKDRLGEQYF. In nucleotides, the CDR3 is TGTGCCAGCAGTAAAAAGGACAGATTGGGAGAGCAGTACTTC.

The genes are TRBV2 and TRBJ2-5; D gene unclear. The CDR3 loop spans 16 amino acids. The V and J ends lost 0 bases and 3 bases respectively, with 14 bases between them. CDR1 and CDR2 (germline): SNHLY, FYNNEI. CDR3 region: CASSEALQTGKETQYF. The CDR3 DNA reads TGTGCCAGCAGTGAAGCGCTTCAGACGGGCAAAGAGACCCAGTACTTC.

This rearrangement joins TRBV2 to TRBJ2-6; perhaps TRBD1 as D (5 bases). Germline lookup yields CDR1 SNHLY and CDR2 FYNNEI. There are 14 residues in the CDR3. Trimming pared 6 bases from V and 2 bases from J, leaving 8 bases between. The CDR3 spells CASRAGPGANVLTF. The CDR3 nucleotides are TGTGCCAGCAGAGCAGGGCCTGGGGCCAACGTCCTGACTTTC.